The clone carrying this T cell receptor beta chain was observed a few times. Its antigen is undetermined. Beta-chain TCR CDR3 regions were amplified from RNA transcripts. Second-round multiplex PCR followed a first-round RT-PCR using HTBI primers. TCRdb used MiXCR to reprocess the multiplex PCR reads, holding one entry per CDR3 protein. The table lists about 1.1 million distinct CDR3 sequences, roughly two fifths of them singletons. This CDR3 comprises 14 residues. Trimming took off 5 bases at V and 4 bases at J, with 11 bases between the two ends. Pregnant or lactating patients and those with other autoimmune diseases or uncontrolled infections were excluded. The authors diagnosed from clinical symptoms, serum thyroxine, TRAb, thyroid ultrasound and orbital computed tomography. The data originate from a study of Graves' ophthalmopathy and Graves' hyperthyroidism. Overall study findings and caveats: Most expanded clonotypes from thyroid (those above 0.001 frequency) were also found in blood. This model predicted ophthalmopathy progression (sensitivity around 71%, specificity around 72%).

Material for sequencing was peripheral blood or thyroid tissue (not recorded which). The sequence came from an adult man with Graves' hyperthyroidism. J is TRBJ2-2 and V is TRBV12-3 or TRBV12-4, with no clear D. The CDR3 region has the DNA TGTGCCAGCAGTACCCAGAGGACCACCGGGGAGCTGTTTTTT. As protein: CASSTQRTTGELFF.